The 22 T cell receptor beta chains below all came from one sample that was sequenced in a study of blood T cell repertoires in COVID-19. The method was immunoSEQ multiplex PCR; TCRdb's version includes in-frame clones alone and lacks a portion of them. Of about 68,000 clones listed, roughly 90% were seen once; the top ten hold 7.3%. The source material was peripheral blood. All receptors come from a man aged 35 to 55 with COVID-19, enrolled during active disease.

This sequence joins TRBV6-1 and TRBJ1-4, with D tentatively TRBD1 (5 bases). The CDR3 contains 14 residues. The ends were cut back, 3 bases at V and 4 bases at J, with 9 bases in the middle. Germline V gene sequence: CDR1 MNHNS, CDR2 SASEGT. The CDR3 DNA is TGTGCCAGCAGTGATGTCAGGGTTAATGAAAAACTGTTTTTT. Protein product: CASSDVRVNEKLFF.

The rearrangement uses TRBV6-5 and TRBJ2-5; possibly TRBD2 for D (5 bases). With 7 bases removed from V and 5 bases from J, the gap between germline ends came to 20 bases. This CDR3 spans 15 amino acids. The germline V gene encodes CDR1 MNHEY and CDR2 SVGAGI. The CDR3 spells CASKEGPGRRETQYF. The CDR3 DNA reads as TGTGCCAGCAAGGAAGGACCAGGTAGGAGGGAGACCCAGTACTTC.

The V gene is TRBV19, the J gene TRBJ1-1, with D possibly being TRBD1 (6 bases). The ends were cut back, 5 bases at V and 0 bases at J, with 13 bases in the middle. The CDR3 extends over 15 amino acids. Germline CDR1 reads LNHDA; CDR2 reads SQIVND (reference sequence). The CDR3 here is CASSPRRGMNTEAFF. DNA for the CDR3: TGTGCCAGTAGTCCCCGTAGGGGGATGAACACTGAAGCTTTCTTT.

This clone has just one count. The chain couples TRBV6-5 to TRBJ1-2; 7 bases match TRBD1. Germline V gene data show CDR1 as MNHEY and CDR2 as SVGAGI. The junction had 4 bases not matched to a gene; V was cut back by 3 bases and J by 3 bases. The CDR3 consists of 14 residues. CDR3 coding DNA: TGTGCCAGCAGTTATCGGGACAGCGACTATGGCTACACCTTC. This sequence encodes CASSYRDSDYGYTF.

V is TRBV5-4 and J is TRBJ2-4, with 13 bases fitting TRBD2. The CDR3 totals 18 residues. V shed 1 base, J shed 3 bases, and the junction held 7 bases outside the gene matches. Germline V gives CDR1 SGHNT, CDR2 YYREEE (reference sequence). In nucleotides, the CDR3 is TGTGCCAGCAGCTTGACTAGCGGGGGGGCGTCGGGCAAAAACATTCAGTACTTC. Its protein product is CASSLTSGGASGKNIQYF. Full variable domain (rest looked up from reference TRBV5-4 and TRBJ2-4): ETGVTQSPTHLIKTRGQQVTLRCSSQSGHNTVSWYQQALGQGPQFIFQYYREEENGRGNFPPRFSGLQFPNYSSELNVNALELDDSALYLCASSLTSGGASGKNIQYFGAGTRLSVL.

In DNA form, the CDR3 reads TGTGCCAGCAGTGACAGGGGAAATGGCTACACCTTC. Amino acids: CASSDRGNGYTF. This rearrangement joins TRBV12-3 or TRBV12-4 to TRBJ1-2; 8 bases fit TRBD1. The CDR3 has 12 amino acids. Trimming at V came to 5 bases and at J to 6 bases, leaving 2 bases not matched to a gene.

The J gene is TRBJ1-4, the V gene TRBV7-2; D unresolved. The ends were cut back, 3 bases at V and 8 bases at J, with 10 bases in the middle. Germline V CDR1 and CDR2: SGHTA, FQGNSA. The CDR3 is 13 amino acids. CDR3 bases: TGTGCCAGCAGCTTTTCCGGTGTCGAAAAACTGTTTTTT. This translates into CASSFSGVEKLFF.

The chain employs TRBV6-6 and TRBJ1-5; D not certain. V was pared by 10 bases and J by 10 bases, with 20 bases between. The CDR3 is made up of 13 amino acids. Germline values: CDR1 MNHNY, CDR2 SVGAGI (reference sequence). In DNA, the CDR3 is TGTGCCACTACTGGGAACGGGAATTATCCCCAGCATTTT. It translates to CATTGNGNYPQHF.

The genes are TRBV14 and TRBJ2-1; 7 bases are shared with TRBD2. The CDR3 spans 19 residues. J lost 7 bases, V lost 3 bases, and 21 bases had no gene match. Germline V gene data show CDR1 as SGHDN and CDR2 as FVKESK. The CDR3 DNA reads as TGTGCCAGCAGCCACATCCTCTTTTCTGTGGCGGGGGTCCCGAATGAGCAGTTCTTC. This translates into CASSHILFSVAGVPNEQFF.

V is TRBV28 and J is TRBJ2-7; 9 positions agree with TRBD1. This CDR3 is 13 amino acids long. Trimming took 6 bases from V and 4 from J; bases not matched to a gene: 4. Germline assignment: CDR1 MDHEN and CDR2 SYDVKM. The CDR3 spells CASRGTGRYEQYF. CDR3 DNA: TGTGCCAGCAGGGGGACAGGGAGATACGAGCAGTACTTC. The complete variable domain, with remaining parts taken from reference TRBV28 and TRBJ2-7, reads DVKVTQSSRYLVKRTGEKVFLECVQDMDHENMFWYRQDPGLGLRLIYFSYDVKMKEKGDIPEGYSVSREKKERFSLILESASTNQTSMYLCASRGTGRYEQYFGPGTRLTVT.

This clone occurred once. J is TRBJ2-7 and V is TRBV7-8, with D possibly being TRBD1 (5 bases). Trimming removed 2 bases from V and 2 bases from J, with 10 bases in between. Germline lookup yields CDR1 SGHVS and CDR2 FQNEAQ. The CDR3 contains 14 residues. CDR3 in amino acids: CASSLRTPTYEQYF. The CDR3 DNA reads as TGTGCCAGCAGCTTAAGGACACCGACCTACGAGCAGTACTTC. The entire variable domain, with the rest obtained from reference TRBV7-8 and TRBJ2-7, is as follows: GAGVSQSPRYKVAKRGQDVALRCDPISGHVSLFWYQQALGQGPEFLTYFQNEAQLDKSGLPSDRFFAERPEGSVSTLKIQRTQQEDSAVYLCASSLRTPTYEQYFGPGTRLTVT.

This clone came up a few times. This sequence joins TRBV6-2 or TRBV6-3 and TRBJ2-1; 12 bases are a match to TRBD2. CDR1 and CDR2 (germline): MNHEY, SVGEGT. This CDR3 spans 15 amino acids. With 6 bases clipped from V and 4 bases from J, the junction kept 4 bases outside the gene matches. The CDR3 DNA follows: TGTGCCAGCAGCCCGGGACTAGCGGGTTACAATGAGCAGTTCTTC. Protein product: CASSPGLAGYNEQFF.

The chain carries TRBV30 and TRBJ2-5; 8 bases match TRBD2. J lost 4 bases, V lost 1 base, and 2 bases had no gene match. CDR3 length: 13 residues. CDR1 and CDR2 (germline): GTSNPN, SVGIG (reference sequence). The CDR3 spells CAWSAGGVETQYF. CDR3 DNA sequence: TGTGCCTGGAGTGCGGGGGGGGTAGAGACCCAGTACTTC.

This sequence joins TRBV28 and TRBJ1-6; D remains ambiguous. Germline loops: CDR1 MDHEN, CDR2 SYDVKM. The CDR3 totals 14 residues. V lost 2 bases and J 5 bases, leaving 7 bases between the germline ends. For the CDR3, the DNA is TGTGCCAGCAGTTTAGGGGAGAATAATTCACCCCTCCACTTT. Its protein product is CASSLGENNSPLHF.

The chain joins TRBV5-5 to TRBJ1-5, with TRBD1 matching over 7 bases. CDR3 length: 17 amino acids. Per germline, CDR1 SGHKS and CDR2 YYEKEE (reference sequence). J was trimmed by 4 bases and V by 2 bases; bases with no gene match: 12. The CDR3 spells CASSFQGDSFENQPQHF. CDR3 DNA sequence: TGTGCCAGCAGCTTCCAGGGGGACTCATTCGAAAATCAGCCCCAGCATTTT.

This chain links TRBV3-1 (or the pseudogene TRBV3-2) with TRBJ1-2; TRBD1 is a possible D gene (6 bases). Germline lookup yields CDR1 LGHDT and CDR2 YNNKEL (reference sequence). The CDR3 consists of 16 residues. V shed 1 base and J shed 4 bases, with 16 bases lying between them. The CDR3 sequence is CASSQAPYRASYGYTF. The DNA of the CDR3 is TGTGCCAGCAGCCAAGCCCCTTACAGGGCATCCTATGGCTACACCTTC.

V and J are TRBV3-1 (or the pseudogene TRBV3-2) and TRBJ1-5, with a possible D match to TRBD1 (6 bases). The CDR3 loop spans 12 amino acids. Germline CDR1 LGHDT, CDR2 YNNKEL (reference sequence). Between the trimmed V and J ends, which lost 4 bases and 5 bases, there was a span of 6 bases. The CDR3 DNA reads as TGTGCCAGCAGCCGACAGGATCAGCCCCAGCATTTT. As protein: CASSRQDQPQHF.

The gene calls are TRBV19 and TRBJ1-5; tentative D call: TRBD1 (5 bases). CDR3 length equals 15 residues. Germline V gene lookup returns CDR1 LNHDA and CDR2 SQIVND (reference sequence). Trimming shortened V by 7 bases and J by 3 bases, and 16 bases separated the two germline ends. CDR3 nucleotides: TGTGCCAGTACCTCTGGTGACAGAATCAATCAGCCCCAGCATTTT. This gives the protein CASTSGDRINQPQHF.

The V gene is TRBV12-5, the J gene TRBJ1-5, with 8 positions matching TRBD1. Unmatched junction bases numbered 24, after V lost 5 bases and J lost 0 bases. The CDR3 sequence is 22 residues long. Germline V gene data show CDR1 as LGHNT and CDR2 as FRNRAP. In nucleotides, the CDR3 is TGTGCTAGTGGTATAACCGTGAGTGACAGGGGAGGATTGAGGTATAGCAATCAGCCCCAGCATTTT. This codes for CASGITVSDRGGLRYSNQPQHF.

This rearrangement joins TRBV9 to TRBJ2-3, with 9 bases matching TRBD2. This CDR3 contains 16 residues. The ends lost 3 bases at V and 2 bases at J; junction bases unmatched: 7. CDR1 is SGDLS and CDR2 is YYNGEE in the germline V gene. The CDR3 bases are TGTGCCAGCAGCGCCAAAGCGGGGGGATTCACAGATACGCAGTATTTT. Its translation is CASSAKAGGFTDTQYF.

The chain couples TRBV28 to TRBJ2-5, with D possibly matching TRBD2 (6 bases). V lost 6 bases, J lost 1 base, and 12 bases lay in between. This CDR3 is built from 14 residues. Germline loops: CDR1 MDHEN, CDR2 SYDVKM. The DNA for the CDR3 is TGTGCCAGCAGCCCCCGGGACTTCCAAGAGACCCAGTACTTC. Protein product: CASSPRDFQETQYF.

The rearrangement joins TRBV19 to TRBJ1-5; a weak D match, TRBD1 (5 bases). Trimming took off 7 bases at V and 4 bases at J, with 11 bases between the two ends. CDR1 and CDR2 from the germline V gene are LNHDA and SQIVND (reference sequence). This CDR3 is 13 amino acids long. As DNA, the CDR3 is TGTGCCAGTACCGGTGGGGGGAATCAGCCCCAGCATTTT. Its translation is CASTGGGNQPQHF.